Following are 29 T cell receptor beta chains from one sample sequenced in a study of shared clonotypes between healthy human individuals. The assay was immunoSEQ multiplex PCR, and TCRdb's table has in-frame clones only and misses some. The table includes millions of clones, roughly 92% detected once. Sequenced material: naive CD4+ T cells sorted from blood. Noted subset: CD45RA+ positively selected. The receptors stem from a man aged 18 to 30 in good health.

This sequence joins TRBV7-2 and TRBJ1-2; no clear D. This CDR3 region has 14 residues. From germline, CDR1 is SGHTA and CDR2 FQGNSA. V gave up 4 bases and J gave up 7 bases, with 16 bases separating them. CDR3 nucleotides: TGTGCCAGCAGCTCAAACTCACCTGGCCTTGGCTACACCTTC. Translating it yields CASSSNSPGLGYTF.

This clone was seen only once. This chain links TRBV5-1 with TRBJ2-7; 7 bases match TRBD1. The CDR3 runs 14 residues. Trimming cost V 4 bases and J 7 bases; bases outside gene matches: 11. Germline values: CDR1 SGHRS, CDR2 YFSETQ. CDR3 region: CASSLAGGAREQYF. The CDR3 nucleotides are TGCGCCAGCAGCCTGGCAGGGGGAGCGAGGGAGCAGTACTTC.

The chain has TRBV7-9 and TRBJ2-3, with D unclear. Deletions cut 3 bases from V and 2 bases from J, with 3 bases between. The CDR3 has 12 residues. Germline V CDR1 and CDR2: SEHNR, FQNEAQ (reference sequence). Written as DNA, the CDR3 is TGTGCCAGCAGCTTCATCACAGATACGCAGTATTTT. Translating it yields CASSFITDTQYF. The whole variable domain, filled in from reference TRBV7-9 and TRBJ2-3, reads DTGVSQNPRHKITKRGQNVTFRCDPISEHNRLYWYRQTLGQGPEFLTYFQNEAQLEKSRLLSDRFSAERPKGSFSTLEIQRTEQGDSAMYLCASSFITDTQYFGPGTRLTVL.

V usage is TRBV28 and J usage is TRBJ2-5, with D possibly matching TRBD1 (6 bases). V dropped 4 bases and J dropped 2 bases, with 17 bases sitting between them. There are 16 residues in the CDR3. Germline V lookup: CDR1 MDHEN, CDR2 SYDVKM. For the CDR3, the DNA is TGTGCCAGCAGTTCGCCGAAAACAGGGCCACAAGAGACCCAGTACTTC. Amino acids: CASSSPKTGPQETQYF.

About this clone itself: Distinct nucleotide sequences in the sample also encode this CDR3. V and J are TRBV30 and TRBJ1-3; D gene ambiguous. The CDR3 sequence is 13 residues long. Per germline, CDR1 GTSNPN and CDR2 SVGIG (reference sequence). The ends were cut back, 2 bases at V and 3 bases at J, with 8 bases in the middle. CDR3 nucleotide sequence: TGTGCCTGGAGTCAAGGGAGTGGAAACACCATATATTTT. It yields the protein CAWSQGSGNTIYF.

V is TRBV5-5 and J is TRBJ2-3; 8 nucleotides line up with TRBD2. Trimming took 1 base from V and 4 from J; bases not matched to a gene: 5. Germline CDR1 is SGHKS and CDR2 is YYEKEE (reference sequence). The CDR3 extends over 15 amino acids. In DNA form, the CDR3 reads TGTGCCAGCAGCTTGAAGGCTAGCGGGTCAGATACGCAGTATTTT. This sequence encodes CASSLKASGSDTQYF. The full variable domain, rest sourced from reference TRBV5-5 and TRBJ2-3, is DAGVTQSPTHLIKTRGQQVTLRCSPISGHKSVSWYQQVLGQGPQFIFQYYEKEERGRGNFPDRFSARQFPNYSSELNVNALLLGDSALYLCASSLKASGSDTQYFGPGTRLTVL.

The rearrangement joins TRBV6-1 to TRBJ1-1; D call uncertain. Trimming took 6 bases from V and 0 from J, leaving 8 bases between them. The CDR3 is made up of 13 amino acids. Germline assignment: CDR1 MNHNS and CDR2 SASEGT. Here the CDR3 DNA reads TGTGCCAGCAGCAATCAGATGAACACTGAAGCTTTCTTT. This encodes CASSNQMNTEAFF.

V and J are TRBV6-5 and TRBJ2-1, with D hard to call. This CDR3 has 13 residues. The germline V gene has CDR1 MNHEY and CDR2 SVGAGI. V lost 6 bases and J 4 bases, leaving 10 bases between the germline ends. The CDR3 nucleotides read TGTGCCAGCAGCCCCCCCTTTTACAATGAGCAGTTCTTC. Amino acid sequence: CASSPPFYNEQFF.

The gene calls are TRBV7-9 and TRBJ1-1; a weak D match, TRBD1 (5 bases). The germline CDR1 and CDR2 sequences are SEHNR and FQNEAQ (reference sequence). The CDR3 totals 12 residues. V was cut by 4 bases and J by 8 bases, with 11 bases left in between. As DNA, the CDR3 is TGTGCCAGCAGCTCTCGGGACGCCGAAGCTTTCTTT. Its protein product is CASSSRDAEAFF.

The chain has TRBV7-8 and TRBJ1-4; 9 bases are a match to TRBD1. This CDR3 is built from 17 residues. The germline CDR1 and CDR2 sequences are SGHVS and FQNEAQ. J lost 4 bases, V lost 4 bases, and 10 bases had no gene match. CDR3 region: CASSSTDRGWGNEKLFF. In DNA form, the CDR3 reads TGTGCCAGCAGCTCAACGGACAGGGGATGGGGTAATGAAAAACTGTTTTTT. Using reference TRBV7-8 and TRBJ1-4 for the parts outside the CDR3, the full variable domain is GAGVSQSPRYKVAKRGQDVALRCDPISGHVSLFWYQQALGQGPEFLTYFQNEAQLDKSGLPSDRFFAERPEGSVSTLKIQRTQQEDSAVYLCASSSTDRGWGNEKLFFGSGTQLSVL.

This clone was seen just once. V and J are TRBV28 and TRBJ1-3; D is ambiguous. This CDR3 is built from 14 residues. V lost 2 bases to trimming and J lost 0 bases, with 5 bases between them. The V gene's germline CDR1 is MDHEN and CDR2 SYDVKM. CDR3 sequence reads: CASSLPISGNTIYF. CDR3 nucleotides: TGTGCCAGCAGTTTACCCATCTCTGGAAACACCATATATTTT.

CDR3 loop: CASSVGVFANTEAFF. As DNA, the CDR3 is TGTGCCAGCAGCGTAGGAGTCTTCGCGAACACTGAAGCTTTCTTT. The chain has TRBV9 and TRBJ1-1, with no clear D. V was clipped by 0 bases and J by 1 base, with 10 bases between them. Germline V gene sequence: CDR1 SGDLS, CDR2 YYNGEE. The CDR3 totals 15 residues.

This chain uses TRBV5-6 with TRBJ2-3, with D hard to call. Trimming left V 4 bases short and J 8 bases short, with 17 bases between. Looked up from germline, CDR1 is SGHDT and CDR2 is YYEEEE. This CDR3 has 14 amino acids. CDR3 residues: CASSAGPNPATQYF. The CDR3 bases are TGTGCCAGCAGCGCCGGACCCAACCCCGCTACGCAGTATTTT.

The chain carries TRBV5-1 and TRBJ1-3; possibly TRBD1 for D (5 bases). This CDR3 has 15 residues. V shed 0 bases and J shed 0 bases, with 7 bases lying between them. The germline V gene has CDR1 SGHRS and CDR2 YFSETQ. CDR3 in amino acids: CASSLGDVSGNTIYF. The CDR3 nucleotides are TGCGCCAGCAGCTTGGGGGACGTCTCTGGAAACACCATATATTTT.

The CDR3 region is CATSPARGDYEQYF. Written as DNA, the CDR3 is TGTGCCACCAGCCCTGCGCGGGGGGACTACGAGCAGTACTTC. V is TRBV15 and J is TRBJ2-7; TRBD2 matches 8 bases. From germline, CDR1 is LNHNV and CDR2 YYDKDF (reference sequence). V was pared by 5 bases and J by 3 bases, with 6 bases of the junction left unmatched. This CDR3 region has 14 residues.

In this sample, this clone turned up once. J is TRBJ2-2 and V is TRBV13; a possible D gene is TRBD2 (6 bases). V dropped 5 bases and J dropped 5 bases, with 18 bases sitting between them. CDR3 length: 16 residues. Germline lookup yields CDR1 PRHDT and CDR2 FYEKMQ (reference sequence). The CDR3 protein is CASSGGAGLPTGELFF. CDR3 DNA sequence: TGTGCCAGCAGCGGAGGGGCCGGACTACCGACCGGGGAGCTGTTTTTT.

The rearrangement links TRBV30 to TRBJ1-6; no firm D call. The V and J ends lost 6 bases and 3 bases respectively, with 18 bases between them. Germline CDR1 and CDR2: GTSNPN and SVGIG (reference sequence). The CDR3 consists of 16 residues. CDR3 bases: TGTGCCTGCCCCATCGGGAACAGCCTCTATAATTCACCCCTCCACTTT. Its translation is CACPIGNSLYNSPLHF.

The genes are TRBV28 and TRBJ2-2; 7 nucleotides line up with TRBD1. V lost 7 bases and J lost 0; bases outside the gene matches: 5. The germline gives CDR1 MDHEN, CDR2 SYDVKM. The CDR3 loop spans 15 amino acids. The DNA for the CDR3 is TGTGCCAGCAAGCGGACAGGCGCGAACACCGGGGAGCTGTTTTTT. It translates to CASKRTGANTGELFF.

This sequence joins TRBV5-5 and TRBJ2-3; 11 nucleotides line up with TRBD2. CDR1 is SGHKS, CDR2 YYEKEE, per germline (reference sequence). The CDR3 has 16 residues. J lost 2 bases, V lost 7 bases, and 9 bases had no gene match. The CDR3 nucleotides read TGTGCCAGCGCGACCGGGACTAGCGGCCCCACAGATACGCAGTATTTT. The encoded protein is CASATGTSGPTDTQYF.

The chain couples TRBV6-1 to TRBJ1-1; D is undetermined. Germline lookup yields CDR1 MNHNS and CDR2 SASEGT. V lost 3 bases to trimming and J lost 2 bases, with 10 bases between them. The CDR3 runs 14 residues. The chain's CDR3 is CASSEAADNTEAFF. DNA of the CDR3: TGTGCCAGCAGTGAGGCAGCCGATAACACTGAAGCTTTCTTT.

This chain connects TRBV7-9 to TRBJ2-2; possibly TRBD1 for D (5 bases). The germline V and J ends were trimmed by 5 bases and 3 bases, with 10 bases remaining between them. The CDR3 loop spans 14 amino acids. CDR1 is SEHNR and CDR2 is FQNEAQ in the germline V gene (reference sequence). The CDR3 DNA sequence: TGTGCCAGCAGCGTAGACAGTCACACCGGGGAGCTGTTTTTT. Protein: CASSVDSHTGELFF.

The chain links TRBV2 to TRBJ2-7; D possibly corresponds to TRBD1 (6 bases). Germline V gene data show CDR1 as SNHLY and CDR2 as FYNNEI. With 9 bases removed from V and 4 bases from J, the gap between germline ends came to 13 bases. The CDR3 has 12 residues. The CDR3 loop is CASSGHPYEQYF. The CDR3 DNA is TGTGCCAGTTCGGGACATCCTTACGAGCAGTACTTC.

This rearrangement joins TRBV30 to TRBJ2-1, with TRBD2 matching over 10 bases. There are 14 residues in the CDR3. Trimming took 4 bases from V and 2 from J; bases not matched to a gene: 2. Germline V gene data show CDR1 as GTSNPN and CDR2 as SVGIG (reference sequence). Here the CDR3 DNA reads TGTGCCTGGATCACTAGCGGGGCCTACAATGAGCAGTTCTTC. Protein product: CAWITSGAYNEQFF.

CDR3 loop: CASSEYENGYTF. Written as DNA, the CDR3 is TGTGCCAGCAGTGAATATGAGAATGGCTACACCTTC. The rearrangement joins TRBV25-1 to TRBJ1-2; unclear D gene. Germline loops: CDR1 MGHDK, CDR2 SYGVNS. Deletions cut 0 bases from V and 6 bases from J, with 5 bases between. This CDR3 region has 12 residues.

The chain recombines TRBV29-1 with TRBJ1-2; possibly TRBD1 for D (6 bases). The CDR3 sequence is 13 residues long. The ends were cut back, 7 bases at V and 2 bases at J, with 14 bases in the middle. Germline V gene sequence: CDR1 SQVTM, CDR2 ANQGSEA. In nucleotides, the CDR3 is TGCAGCGACAGGGCATTAGGGAACTATGGCTACACCTTC. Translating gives CSDRALGNYGYTF.

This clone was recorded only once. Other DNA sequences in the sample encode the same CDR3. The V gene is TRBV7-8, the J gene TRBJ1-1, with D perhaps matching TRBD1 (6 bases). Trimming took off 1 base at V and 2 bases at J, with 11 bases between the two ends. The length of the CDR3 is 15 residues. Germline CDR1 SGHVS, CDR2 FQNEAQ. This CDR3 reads CASSLVSGVNTEAFF. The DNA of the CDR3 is TGTGCCAGCAGCTTAGTATCAGGGGTCAACACTGAAGCTTTCTTT. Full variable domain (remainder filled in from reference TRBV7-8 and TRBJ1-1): GAGVSQSPRYKVAKRGQDVALRCDPISGHVSLFWYQQALGQGPEFLTYFQNEAQLDKSGLPSDRFFAERPEGSVSTLKIQRTQQEDSAVYLCASSLVSGVNTEAFFGQGTRLTVV.

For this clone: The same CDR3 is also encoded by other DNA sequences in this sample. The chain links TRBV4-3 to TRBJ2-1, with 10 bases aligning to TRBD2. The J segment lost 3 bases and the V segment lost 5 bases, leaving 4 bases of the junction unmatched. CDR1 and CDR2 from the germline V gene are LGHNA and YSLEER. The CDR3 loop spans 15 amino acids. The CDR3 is CASSYGLAVYNEQFF. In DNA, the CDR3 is TGCGCCAGCAGCTATGGACTAGCGGTCTACAATGAGCAGTTCTTC.

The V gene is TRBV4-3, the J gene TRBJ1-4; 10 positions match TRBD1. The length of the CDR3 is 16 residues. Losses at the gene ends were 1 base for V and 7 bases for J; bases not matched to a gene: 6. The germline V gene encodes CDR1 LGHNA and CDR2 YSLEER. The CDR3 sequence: CASSQGDRGQGEKLFF. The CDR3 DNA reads TGCGCCAGCAGCCAAGGTGACAGGGGGCAAGGTGAAAAACTGTTTTTT.

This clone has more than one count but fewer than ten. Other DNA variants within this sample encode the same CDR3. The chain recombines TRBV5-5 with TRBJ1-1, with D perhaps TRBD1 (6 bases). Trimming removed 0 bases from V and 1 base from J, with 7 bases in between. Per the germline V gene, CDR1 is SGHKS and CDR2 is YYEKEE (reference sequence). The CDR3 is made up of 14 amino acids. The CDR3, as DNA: TGTGCCAGCAGCTTGGGGACAGCGAACACTGAAGCTTTCTTT. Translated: CASSLGTANTEAFF.